These 7 T cell receptor beta chains originate from one sample sequenced in a study of cytomegalovirus exposure and HLA in healthy donors. Sequenced by immunoSEQ multiplex PCR; TCRdb stores in-frame clones only, minus some. The table includes some 130,000 clones, almost 85% detected once. Sequencing input: PBMCs. These receptor sequences come from a young man in good health and CMV-seropositive.

The genes are TRBV7-2 and TRBJ2-1, with 8 nucleotides matching TRBD2. Germline V gene sequence: CDR1 SGHTA, CDR2 FQGNSA. The CDR3 is 15 residues long. The ends lost 5 bases at V and 3 bases at J; junction bases unmatched: 6. The CDR3 DNA reads TGTGCCAGCAGCGCCGGGAGGGCAGGCTACAATGAGCAGTTCTTC. Protein sequence: CASSAGRAGYNEQFF.

This chain links TRBV7-2 with TRBJ1-5; weak D call: TRBD1 (6 bases). The germline CDR1 and CDR2 sequences are SGHTA and FQGNSA. The CDR3 covers 15 residues. With 5 bases removed from V and 0 bases from J, the gap between germline ends came to 11 bases. DNA of the CDR3: TGTGCCAGCAGCCCGGGGGGCCTTAGCAATCAGCCCCAGCATTTT. It specifies CASSPGGLSNQPQHF.

V and J are TRBV7-2 and TRBJ2-1; no definite D call. The CDR3 is 12 residues long. Germline values: CDR1 SGHTA, CDR2 FQGNSA. V lost 6 bases and J lost 6, with 9 bases in between. CDR3 in DNA: TGTGCCAGCAGTTTCCAGGCCAATGAGCAGTTCTTC. Protein sequence: CASSFQANEQFF.

This sequence joins TRBV18 and TRBJ1-5, with D perhaps matching TRBD1 (6 bases). CDR3 size: 14 residues. The germline V gene encodes CDR1 KGHSH and CDR2 LQKENI. Between the trimmed V and J ends, which lost 2 bases and 5 bases, there was a span of 10 bases. CDR3 DNA sequence: TGTGCCAGCTCACCAAACAGGGTCGATCAGCCCCAGCATTTT. Protein sequence: CASSPNRVDQPQHF.

The rearrangement joins TRBV7-2 to TRBJ2-5; 7 nucleotides agree with TRBD2. The CDR3 has 15 residues. Germline-derived CDR1 and CDR2 are SGHTA and FQGNSA. V lost 4 bases, J lost 2 bases, and 7 bases stayed unmatched. The CDR3 is CASSSGGTTQETQYF. The CDR3 DNA follows: TGTGCCAGCAGCTCCGGAGGGACTACGCAAGAGACCCAGTACTTC. Full variable domain (remainder filled in from reference TRBV7-2 and TRBJ2-5): GAGVSQSPSNKVTEKGKDVELRCDPISGHTALYWYRQSLGQGLEFLIYFQGNSAPDKSGLPSDRFSAERTGGSVSTLTIQRTQQEDSAVYLCASSSGGTTQETQYFGPGTRLLVL.

This chain joins TRBV7-3 and TRBJ2-7, with TRBD2 identical over 9 bases. The CDR3 extends over 14 amino acids. V gave up 5 bases and J gave up 6 bases; unmatched junction bases: 8. Germline V gene sequence: CDR1 SGHTA, CDR2 FQGTGA. This chain's CDR3 is CASSKAGGPSEQYF. DNA of the CDR3: TGTGCCAGCAGCAAGGCGGGAGGGCCGAGCGAGCAGTACTTC.

This clone was counted only a few times. V and J are TRBV30 and TRBJ2-7; TRBD2 is a possible D gene (7 bases). Per germline, CDR1 GTSNPN and CDR2 SVGIG (reference sequence). The CDR3 loop spans 14 amino acids. V was pared by 2 bases and J by 0 bases, with 11 bases between. The CDR3 spells CAWSRGTTSYEQYF. For the CDR3, the DNA is TGTGCCTGGAGTAGGGGGACTACCTCCTACGAGCAGTACTTC.